This T cell receptor beta chain was identified during a study of blood T cell repertoires in COVID-19. Across the study: From the United States, Italy and Spain came samples of acute and convalescent COVID-19. PBMCs, B-cell-depleted T cells, or T cells provided the cDNA or gDNA that made up the material.

Trimming left V 1 base short and J 6 bases short, with 10 bases between. Germline CDR1 SGHAT, CDR2 FQNNGV. This CDR3 is 14 amino acids long. Some clones are missing from TCRdb's copy, which holds only in-frame ones; the method was immunoSEQ multiplex PCR. The sample has about 100,000 clones; roughly 86% are singletons. This chain uses TRBV11-2 with TRBJ2-1, with a tentative D call TRBD2 (5 bases). The sequence was collected from a woman aged 55-75 years in a cohort sampled during active or convalescent COVID-19. The sequenced sample consisted of peripheral blood. The CDR3 sequence is CASSLALGSNEQFF. CDR3 DNA: TGTGCCAGCAGCTTAGCCTTGGGGAGCAATGAGCAGTTCTTC.